Here is one T cell receptor beta chain with its context. Unmatched junction bases numbered 9, after V lost 6 bases and J lost 4 bases. CDR1 MNHNS and CDR2 SASEGT come from the germline V gene. The CDR3 loop spans 15 amino acids. TCRdb passed the PCR reads through MiXCR, listing each CDR3 protein once. The sample has about 9,600 distinct CDR3 sequences; 51% are singletons. Donors had localized lung adenocarcinoma, a non-small cell lung cancer. The data belong to a study of CD4 and CD8 cells across lung adenocarcinoma regions. The chain couples TRBV6-1 to TRBJ2-3; 8 positions agree with TRBD1. This receptor was taken from a male donor with lung adenocarcinoma. The CD4 and CD8 labels of this study may be unreliable. Sequencing was performed on CD4+ T cells from the margin of a lung tumor. The CDR3 here is CASRERTGRADTQYF. In DNA form, the CDR3 reads TGTGCCAGCAGAGAACGGACAGGGCGTGCAGATACGCAGTATTTT.